These T cell receptor beta chains were read from a single sample in a study of T cell responses to AZD1222 COVID-19 vaccine. Produced via immunoSEQ multiplex PCR; TCRdb's table is partial and in-frame only. The sample carries 83,000 or so clones, around 93% recorded once. Sequenced material: peripheral blood, taken 28 days after the second AZD1222 dose. The receptor set was obtained from an adult who received the AZD1222 COVID-19 vaccine. The CDR3 runs from the conserved cysteine through the conserved F or W. Each record gives: D gene, clone size, J gene, V gene, CDR3 DNA, CDR3 protein. The D gene is left open where the match is weak. The size entry is marked missing in some rows and otherwise reads once, few, many or a size class.

. | . | TRBJ1-3 | TRBV19 | TGTGCCAGTAGTGGTACGGGACACAACTCTGGAAACACCATATATTTT | CASSGTGHNSGNTIYF
. | . | TRBJ2-3 | TRBV5-1 | TGCGCCAGCAGCTTGATCGAGGCCACAGATACGCAGTATTTT | CASSLIEATDTQYF
. | . | TRBJ1-4 | TRBV7-9 | TGTGCCAGCAGCTCGAGGCAGGGGAAGGAGGAAAAACTGTTTTTT | CASSSRQGKEEKLFF
. | once | TRBJ2-2 | TRBV18 | TGTGCCAGCTCACCATCCGGGGGGCGACACGGGGAGCTGTTTTTT | CASSPSGGRHGELFF
. | . | TRBJ2-3 | TRBV5-1 | TGCGCCAGCAGCTCACACGCAGATACGCAGTATTTT | CASSSHADTQYF
. | . | TRBJ1-3 | TRBV2 | TGTGCCAGCAGTGTGAGGGATTTAGTTTCTGGAAACACCATATATTTT | CASSVRDLVSGNTIYF
TRBD1 | . | TRBJ2-5 | TRBV5-1 | TGCGCCAGCAGCTTGGGGTACGGGACAGGGGGCCAAGAGACCCAGTACTTC | CASSLGYGTGGQETQYF
TRBD1 | . | TRBJ1-2 | TRBV28 | TGTGCCAGCCTGGATCCGGGACAGGGGACCCATGGCTACACCTTC | CASLDPGQGTHGYTF
TRBD2 | . | TRBJ2-3 | TRBV9 | TGTGCCAGCACCTTACTAGCGGGAGGGAACACAGATACGCAGTATTTT | CASTLLAGGNTDTQYF
. | few | TRBJ2-1 | TRBV4-2 | TGTGCCAGCAGCCGCGCGGCCGGAGGTACCGGGGTAAATGAGCAGTTCTTC | CASSRAAGGTGVNEQFF
. | . | TRBJ1-3 | TRBV19 | TGTGCCAGTAGTGGAGGGTATGGAAACACCATATATTTT | CASSGGYGNTIYF
. | . | TRBJ2-2 | TRBV24-1 | TGTGCCACCAGTGATTCTCCCCTTAAATTGCGAGGTGACGGGGAGCTGTTTTTT | CATSDSPLKLRGDGELFF
. | . | TRBJ2-2 | TRBV21-1 | TGTGCCAGGTGCGAAACCGGGACAGGGGTTTTCGGGGAGCTGTTTTTT | CARCETGTGVFGELFF
TRBD1 | . | TRBJ2-3 | TRBV4-1 | TGCGCCAGCAGCCTGGACAGGGGATTCACAGATACGCAGTATTTT | CASSLDRGFTDTQYF
. | once | TRBJ2-5 | TRBV7-9 | TGTGCCAGCAGCTCGAGCTCCGGGGGAGAGACCCAGTACTTC | CASSSSSGGETQYF
TRBD2 | . | TRBJ2-7 | TRBV29-1 | TGCAGCGTTGTTTTTACTAGCGGGAGCTACGAGCAGTACTTC | CSVVFTSGSYEQYF
. | once | TRBJ2-3 | TRBV6-6 | TGTGCCAGCAGTTACCGGCCGGATACGCAGTATTTT | CASSYRPDTQYF
. | . | TRBJ2-4 | TRBV7-2 | TGTGCCAGCAGCTTAGGGAACAGCAAAAACATTCAGTACTTC | CASSLGNSKNIQYF
TRBD2 | . | TRBJ2-7 | TRBV28 | TGTGCCAGCAGTTCCGGGACTAGCGGCATCTACGAGCAGTACTTC | CASSSGTSGIYEQYF
. | . | TRBJ1-1 | TRBV11-3 | TGTGCCAGCAGCTCGGGGAGGAACACTGAAGCTTTCTTT | CASSSGRNTEAFF